This T cell receptor beta chain was sequenced in a study of blood T cells in healthy people across ages. Overall study: Capture by template switching was about one barcoded beta molecule per two T cells. Points from the study as a whole: Unsorted PBMCs blocked a conclusive comparison of naive and antigen-experienced cells.

Primers used in a second PCR of about 6 to 11 cycles were a sample-barcoded 5' primer and a J-beta primer mix. TCRdb recomputed calls from the 5' RACE reads with MiXCR, one row per CDR3 protein. The profile shows fewer than 650,000 distinct CDR3 sequences, roughly a quarter of them singletons. Points on this clonotype: The antigen remains unidentified.

Germline-derived CDR1 and CDR2 are MNHNS and SASEGT. V was cut by 5 bases and J by 0 bases, with 23 bases left in between. The CDR3 extends over 18 amino acids. These sequences were also reported in another study, on T cells of mothers and their children. This second study says: M1S, a second-PCR primer, added sample barcodes and 2-4 random nucleotides. It was observed that no persistent microchimeric T cell clones could be detected.

The clonotype was recovered from a boy under 10 years old in good health. The V and J genes are TRBV6-1 and TRBJ2-7; D may match TRBD1 or TRBD2 (6 bases each). The sequenced sample was blood. The CDR3 is CASSPTFLRGLPSYEQYF. The CDR3 bases are TGTGCCAGCAGTCCGACCTTTCTCCGGGGGCTCCCCTCCTACGAGCAGTACTTC.